This TCR beta chain comes out of a study of early T cells in non-severe SARS-CoV-2 infection. Study-level information: Sequencing input comprised bulk RNA from unsorted whole blood; chain pairing was not available.

This clonotype has a count of ten or more. The antigen is undetermined. Individual cDNA molecules received unique molecular identifiers. One entry per CDR3 protein results from TCRdb running MiXCR on the 5' RACE reads. The sample holds fewer than 90,000 distinct CDR3 sequences, 11% to 15% seen once. Study-level results: Sequences matched to VDJdb favored anti-spike CD8 responses, while private and CD4 specificities were missed.

Looked up from germline, CDR1 is SEHNR and CDR2 is FQNEAQ (reference sequence). This CDR3 has 15 amino acids. The V end was cut by 5 bases, the J end by 0 bases, with 12 bases between. The clonotype was recovered from an adult who was a healthcare worker with PCR-confirmed SARS-CoV-2 infection or an uninfected control (not recorded which). The chain combines TRBV7-9 with TRBJ2-3; weak D call: TRBD2 (5 bases). The material sequenced was whole blood. The CDR3 here is CASSRSGSSTDTQYF. The CDR3 coding sequence is TGTGCCAGCAGCCGGAGCGGATCTAGCACAGATACGCAGTATTTT. The full variable domain, completed using reference TRBV7-9 and TRBJ2-3, is DTGVSQNPRHKITKRGQNVTFRCDPISEHNRLYWYRQTLGQGPEFLTYFQNEAQLEKSRLLSDRFSAERPKGSFSTLEIQRTEQGDSAMYLCASSRSGSSTDTQYFGPGTRLTVL.